This T cell receptor (beta chain) was captured by sequencing in a study of blood T cell repertoires in COVID-19. Study at large: From the United States, Italy and Spain came samples of acute and convalescent COVID-19. T cells, B-cell-depleted T cells, or PBMCs supplied cDNA or gDNA.

Source study methods: Researchers report that nucleated cell counts were estimated from reference gene primer amplification. Repertoires were generated with immunoSEQ multiplex PCR, while TCRdb's copy carries only in-frame clones and drops some. V and J calls and clone size are given by that table; D and trimming were obtained from the DNA. The sample records some 140,000 clones, approximately 80% being singletons. The CDR3 extends over 15 amino acids. Germline CDR1 is KGHDR and CDR2 is SFDVKD. V lost 4 bases and J 1 base, leaving 10 bases between the germline ends. One Seattle source followed patients from active infection through their disease course. This clone was found a few times.

The TCR sequence derives from a woman aged 55-70 years with COVID-19, enrolled during active disease. The chain joins TRBV24-1 to TRBJ2-1, with a tentative D call TRBD1 (7 bases). Sample: peripheral blood. The CDR3 DNA reads TGTGCCACCAGTGACCCAGGGGGGTCCTACAATGAGCAGTTCTTC. Encoded protein: CATSDPGGSYNEQFF.